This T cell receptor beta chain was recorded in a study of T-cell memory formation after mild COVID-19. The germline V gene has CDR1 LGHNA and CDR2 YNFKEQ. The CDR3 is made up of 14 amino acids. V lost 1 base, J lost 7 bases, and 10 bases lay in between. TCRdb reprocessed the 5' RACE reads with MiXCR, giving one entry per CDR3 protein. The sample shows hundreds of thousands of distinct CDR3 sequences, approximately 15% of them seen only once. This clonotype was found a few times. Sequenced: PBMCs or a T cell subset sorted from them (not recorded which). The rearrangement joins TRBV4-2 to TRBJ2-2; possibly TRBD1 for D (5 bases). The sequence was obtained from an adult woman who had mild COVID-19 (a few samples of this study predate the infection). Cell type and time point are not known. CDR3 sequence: CASSQAQVGGELFF. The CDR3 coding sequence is TGTGCCAGCAGCCAAGCACAGGTGGGCGGGGAGCTGTTTTTT.